This entry describes one T cell receptor (beta chain). Its antigen is not known. Isolated RNA was reverse transcribed in full, so expressed TCRB transcripts were sequenced. The protocol was immunoSEQ multiplex PCR, while the TCRdb copy is restricted to in-frame clones and leaves out a portion. The sample shows 300,000 to 400,000 clones, 9.3% of them seen only once. Germline CDR1 is MDHEN and CDR2 is SYDVKM. The CDR3 runs to 14 residues. Trimming cost V 4 bases and J 1 base, with 10 bases left between them. The source of the sample is a study of beta chain features in type 1 diabetes. Study findings and constraints: Moderate but significant shortening of TCRB CDR3s was recorded in all four CD4+ subsets from Type 1 diabetes patients.

Around 110 mL of blood, on average, came from one heparinised draw per donor. V usage is TRBV28 and J usage is TRBJ1-1; D not certain. This TCR derives from a man aged 25 to 45 with type 1 diabetes. The sequencing sample was made of central memory CD4+ T cells from blood. DNA of the CDR3: TGTGCCAGCAGTTCGCCACCAGGGAACACTGAAGCTTTCTTT. Translated: CASSSPPGNTEAFF.